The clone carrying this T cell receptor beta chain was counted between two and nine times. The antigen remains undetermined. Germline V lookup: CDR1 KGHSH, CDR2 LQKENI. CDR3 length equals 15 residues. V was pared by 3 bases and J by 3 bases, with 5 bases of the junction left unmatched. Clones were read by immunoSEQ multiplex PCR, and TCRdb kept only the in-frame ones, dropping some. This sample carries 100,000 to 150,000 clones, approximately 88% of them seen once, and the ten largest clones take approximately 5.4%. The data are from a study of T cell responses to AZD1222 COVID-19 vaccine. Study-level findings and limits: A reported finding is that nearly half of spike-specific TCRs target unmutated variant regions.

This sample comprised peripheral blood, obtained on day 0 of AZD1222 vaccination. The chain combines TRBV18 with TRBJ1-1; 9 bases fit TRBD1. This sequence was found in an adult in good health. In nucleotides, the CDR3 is TGTGCCAGCTCACCCCGACAGGGGGGGGACACTGAAGCTTTCTTT. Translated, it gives CASSPRQGGDTEAFF.